The subject of this entry is one T cell receptor (beta chain). Its specificity is not known. CDR1 and CDR2 (germline): MGHRA, YSYEKL. V lost 3 bases to trimming and J lost 3 bases, with 11 bases between them. This CDR3 comprises 14 residues. Study outcomes and limitations: Tumor Treg TCRs overlapped most with tumor naive CD4+ cells. Tumor memory CD4+ T cell TCR gene usage was found to cluster with blood and lymph node memory CD4+ cells and with lymph node naive CD4+ cells.

CD4+CD45RO+CD25- cells were isolated as memory CD4+ T cells. Constant-region reverse primers amplified full-length variable regions, followed by semi-nested Nested Universal Primer A PCR. Each CDR3 protein gets one entry after TCRdb re-called the 5' RACE reads with MiXCR. This sample yields 25,000 to 40,000 distinct CDR3 sequences, of which roughly 24% are seen a single time; roughly 4.5% belongs to the top ten. The rearrangement joins TRBV4-1 to TRBJ2-5, with D possibly TRBD2 on 6 matching bases. The material sequenced was memory CD4+ T cells sorted from blood. Subset noted: memory CD4+ T cells, CD4+CD45RO+CD25-. This sequence originates from a female donor with breast cancer. The chain's CDR3 is CASSQEGKEETQYF. The CDR3 DNA reads TGCGCCAGCAGCCAGGAGGGGAAGGAAGAGACCCAGTACTTC.